Listed below are T cell receptor beta chains from one sample, sequenced in a study of T cells in narcolepsy. Repertoires were generated with immunoSEQ multiplex PCR, while TCRdb's copy carries only in-frame clones and drops some. Altogether roughly 20,000 clones are present, about nine tenths being singletons, with the ten largest covering 0.6% to 0.85%. The source material was memory (CD45RA-) CD4+ T cells from blood. Receptor source: a human donor in good health. CDR3s include the opening cysteine and the closing phenylalanine or tryptophan. The D gene is left open where the match is weak. Rows give clone size only sometimes, using once, few, many, or a class for an expanded clone.

>TRBV7-7|-|-|TRBJ2-7
CALTGTGWHEQYF
TGTGCCCTGACCGGGACTGGGTGGCACGAGCAGTACTTC
>TRBV29-1|-|TRBD1|TRBJ1-1
CSVSTGGNTEAFF
TGCAGCGTTTCGACAGGGGGGAACACTGAAGCTTTCTTT
>TRBV7-7|-|-|TRBJ2-1
CASSLESADEQFF
TGTGCTAGCAGCTTAGAATCCGCGGATGAGCAGTTCTTC
>TRBV5-1|-|-|TRBJ2-5
CASSVTETQYF
TGCGCCAGCAGCGTAACAGAGACCCAGTACTTC
>TRBV6-1|-|-|TRBJ1-2
CASRESANYGYTF
TGTGCCAGCAGAGAGTCAGCTAACTATGGCTACACCTTC
>TRBV5-1|once|-|TRBJ1-2
CASSLGGFDYGYTF
TGCGCCAGCAGCTTGGGGGGGTTTGACTATGGCTACACCTTC
>TRBV18|-|-|TRBJ2-7
CASSPLHLDGGSYEQYF
TGTGCCAGCTCACCACTTCACCTAGATGGGGGCTCCTACGAGCAGTACTTC
>TRBV19|-|-|TRBJ1-1
CASSKAGRTEAFF
TGTGCCAGTAGTAAGGCAGGGAGGACTGAAGCTTTCTTT
>TRBV6-1|-|-|TRBJ2-3
CASTPIWSTDTQYF
TGTGCCAGCACCCCCATTTGGAGCACAGATACGCAGTATTTT
>TRBV25-1|-|TRBD1|TRBJ1-4
CASSHPTGVEKLFF
TGTGCCAGCAGTCATCCGACAGGGGTAGAAAAACTGTTTTTT
>TRBV5-1|-|-|TRBJ2-2
CASSLGGSNTGELFF
TGCGCCAGCAGCTTGGGGGGATCGAACACCGGGGAGCTGTTTTTT
>TRBV7-9|few|-|TRBJ1-5
CASSSPEQPQHF
TGTGCCAGCAGCTCACCAGAGCAGCCCCAGCATTTT
>TRBV5-4|-|-|TRBJ2-3
CASRASLALPDTQYF
TGTGCCAGCAGGGCTTCACTAGCCCTCCCAGATACGCAGTATTTT
>TRBV6-5|-|-|TRBJ2-4
CASRDSLAPQNIQYF
TGTGCCAGCCGAGACAGCCTGGCGCCCCAGAACATTCAGTACTTC
>TRBV5-1|-|-|TRBJ2-5
CASSLMGRSEETQYF
TGCGCCAGCAGCTTGATGGGGCGTTCCGAAGAGACCCAGTACTTC
>TRBV7-2|-|-|TRBJ2-3
CASSLARRDTQYF
TGTGCCAGCAGCTTAGCGAGAAGGGATACGCAGTATTTT
>TRBV9|-|-|TRBJ1-5
CASSVDGTFNQPQHF
TGTGCCAGCAGCGTAGATGGGACGTTCAATCAGCCCCAGCATTTT
>TRBV7-2|-|-|TRBJ2-7
CASSLMEGLLYEQYF
TGTGCCAGCAGCTTGATGGAGGGATTACTCTACGAGCAGTACTTC
>TRBV5-3|-|-|TRBJ2-7
CARSFRRGLLYEQYF
TGTGCCAGAAGCTTTCGTAGGGGACTGTTATACGAGCAGTACTTC